Listed below are T cell receptor beta chains from one sample, sequenced in a study of CD8 T cells in Susac syndrome. One entry per CDR3 protein, called by TCRdb with MiXCR from the immunoSEQ multiplex PCR reads. Among roughly 150,000 distinct CDR3 sequences, 95% to 96% were seen once, and the ten largest hold under 0.15%. The specimen sequenced was CD8+ T cells from PBMCs. These receptors were collected from a human donor with multiple sclerosis. The CDR3 runs from the conserved cysteine through the conserved F or W. Each record gives: clone size, V gene, CDR3 protein. A clone size is listed for some rows: how often the clone was seen (once, few, many), or a class if it is expanded.

>.|TRBV13
CASSGGGSVNEKLFF
>few|TRBV5-4
CASSLNNQPQHF
>.|TRBV6-5
CASSYRTGGSGNTIYF
>.|TRBV18
CASSTRPSGAAMNTEAFF
>.|TRBV7-9
CASSLVSGYSYEQYF
>.|TRBV7-9
CASSQPSGPGDTQYF
>few|TRBV6-5
CASSYGGDYGYTF
>.|TRBV29-1
CSVEERGTGTDTQYF
>.|TRBV6-1
CASRGGQWLNQPQHF
>.|TRBV5-4
CASSLMNGGGEQFF
>.|TRBV4-1
CASSQVSGGHYNEQFF
>.|TRBV20-1
CSARDSLDDYGYTF
>.|TRBV29-1
CSVERGSNTEAFF
>.|TRBV20-1
CSARDWSGGTTEQFF
>.|TRBV7-8
CASSSPQETQYF
>.|TRBV25-1
CASSLMTAGPEAFF
>.|TRBV5-4
CASSSGTVGNYGYTF
>.|TRBV4-1
CASSGGGLANEQFF
>once|TRBV21-1
CANGQRNTEAFF
>.|TRBV13
CASSTREGGELFF
>.|TRBV27
CATSTSYTGELFF
>.|TRBV27
CASSLRVWDEQFF
>.|TRBV6-1
CASRQNTGGAWSGELFF
>.|TRBV27
CASSLFYSAYEQYF
>.|TRBV3-1
CASSQAGDATNEKLFF
>.|TRBV3-1
CASRGRNTQDTQYF
>once|TRBV29-1
CSVSRDLGNTIYF
>.|TRBV5-6
CASSFTLGEQYF
>once|TRBV5-6
CASSLIHSWDTEAFF
>.|TRBV6-6
CASSSAGTRNTGELFF
>.|TRBV7-9
CASSLGTSSAEQFF